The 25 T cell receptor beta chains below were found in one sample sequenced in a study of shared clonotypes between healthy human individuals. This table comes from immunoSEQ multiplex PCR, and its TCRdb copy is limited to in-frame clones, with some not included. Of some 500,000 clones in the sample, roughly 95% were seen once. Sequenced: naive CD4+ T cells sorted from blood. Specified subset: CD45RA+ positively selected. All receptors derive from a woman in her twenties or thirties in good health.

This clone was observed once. The CDR3 DNA reads as TGCGCCAGCAGCCACCCTGGACAGGGACCGGGCTACACCTTC. It codes for CASSHPGQGPGYTF. The chain uses TRBV4-1 and TRBJ1-2; 8 nucleotides align to TRBD1. V was pared by 3 bases and J by 8 bases, with 8 bases of the junction left unmatched. Per germline, CDR1 MGHRA and CDR2 YSYEKL. The CDR3 is 14 amino acids.

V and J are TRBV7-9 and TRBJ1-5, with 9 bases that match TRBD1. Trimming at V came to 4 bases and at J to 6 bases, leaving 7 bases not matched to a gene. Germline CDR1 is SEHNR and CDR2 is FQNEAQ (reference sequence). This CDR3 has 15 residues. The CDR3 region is CASSSGTGLGQPQHF. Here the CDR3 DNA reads TGTGCCAGCAGCTCTGGGACAGGGTTGGGTCAGCCCCAGCATTTT.

The chain's CDR3 is CASRPMTLNYGYTF. CDR3 nucleotide sequence: TGTGCCAGCCGCCCCATGACACTGAACTATGGCTACACCTTC. The rearrangement links TRBV5-5 to TRBJ1-2; D is unclear. V lost 7 bases, J lost 2 bases, and 15 bases lay in between. Germline V CDR1 and CDR2: SGHKS, YYEKEE (reference sequence). The CDR3 loop spans 14 amino acids.

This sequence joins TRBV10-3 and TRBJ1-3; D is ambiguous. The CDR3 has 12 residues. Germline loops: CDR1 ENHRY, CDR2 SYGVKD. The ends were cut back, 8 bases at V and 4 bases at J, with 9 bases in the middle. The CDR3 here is CAISRGGNTIYF. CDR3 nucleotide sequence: TGTGCCATCTCGCGTGGGGGAAACACCATATATTTT.

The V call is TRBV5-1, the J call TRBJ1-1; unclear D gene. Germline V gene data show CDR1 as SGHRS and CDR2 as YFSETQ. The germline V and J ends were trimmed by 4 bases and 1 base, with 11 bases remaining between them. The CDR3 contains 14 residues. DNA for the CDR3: TGCGCCAGCAGCAGGATCAGTGGGAACACTGAAGCTTTCTTT. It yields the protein CASSRISGNTEAFF.

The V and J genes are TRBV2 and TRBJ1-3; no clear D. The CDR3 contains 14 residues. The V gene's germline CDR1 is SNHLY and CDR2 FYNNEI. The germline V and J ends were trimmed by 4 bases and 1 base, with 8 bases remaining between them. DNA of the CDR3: TGTGCCAGCAGTGGGCACCTATCTGGAAACACCATATATTTT. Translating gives CASSGHLSGNTIYF.

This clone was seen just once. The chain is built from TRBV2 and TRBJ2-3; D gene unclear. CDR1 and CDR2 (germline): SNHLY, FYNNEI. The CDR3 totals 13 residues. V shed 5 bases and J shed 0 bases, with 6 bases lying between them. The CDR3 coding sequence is TGTGCCAGCAGTTACGGGAGCACAGATACGCAGTATTTT. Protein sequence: CASSYGSTDTQYF.

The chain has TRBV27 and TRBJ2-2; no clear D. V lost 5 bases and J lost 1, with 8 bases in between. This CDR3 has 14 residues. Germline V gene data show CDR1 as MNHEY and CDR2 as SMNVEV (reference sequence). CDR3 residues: CASSRSRNTGELFF. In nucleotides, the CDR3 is TGTGCCAGCAGTCGGTCCAGGAACACCGGGGAGCTGTTTTTT.

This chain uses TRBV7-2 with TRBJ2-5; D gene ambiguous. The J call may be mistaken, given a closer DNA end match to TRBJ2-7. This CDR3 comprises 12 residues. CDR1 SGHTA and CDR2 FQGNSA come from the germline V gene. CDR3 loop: CASSLSRVEQYF. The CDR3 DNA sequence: TGTGCCAGCAGTCTAAGTCGAGTCGAGCAGTACTTC.

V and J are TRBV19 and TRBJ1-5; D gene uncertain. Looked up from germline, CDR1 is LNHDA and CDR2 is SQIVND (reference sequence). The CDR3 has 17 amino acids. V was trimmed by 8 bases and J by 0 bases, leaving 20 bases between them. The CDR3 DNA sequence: TGTGCCAGTGGGGAAGTCTCCGCCACCTATAGCAATCAGCCCCAGCATTTT. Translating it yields CASGEVSATYSNQPQHF.

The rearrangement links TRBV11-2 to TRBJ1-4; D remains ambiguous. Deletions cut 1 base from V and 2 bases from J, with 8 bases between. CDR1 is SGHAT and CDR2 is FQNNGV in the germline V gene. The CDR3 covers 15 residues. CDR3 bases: TGTGCCAGCAGCTTAGGGTCGGCTACTAATGAAAAACTGTTTTTT. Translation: CASSLGSATNEKLFF. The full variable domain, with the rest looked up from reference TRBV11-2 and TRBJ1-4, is EAGVAQSPRYKIIEKRQSVAFWCNPISGHATLYWYQQILGQGPKLLIQFQNNGVVDDSQLPKDRFSAERLKGVDSTLKIQPAKLEDSAVYLCASSLGSATNEKLFFGSGTQLSVL.

CDR3 nucleotides: TGTGCCAGCAGTTTACTAGCGGAATTGAGGGAGCAGTACTTC. Translated, it gives CASSLLAELREQYF. V usage is TRBV28 and J usage is TRBJ2-7; 7 bases line up with TRBD2. The CDR3 covers 14 residues. Germline V gives CDR1 MDHEN, CDR2 SYDVKM. Trimming removed 2 bases from V and 7 bases from J; junction bases left unmatched: 8.

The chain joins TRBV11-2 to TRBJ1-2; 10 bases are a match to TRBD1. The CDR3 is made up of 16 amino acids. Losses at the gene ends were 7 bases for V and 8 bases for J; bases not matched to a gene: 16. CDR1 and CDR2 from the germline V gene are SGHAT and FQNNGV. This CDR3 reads CASTSRGRQGASGYTF. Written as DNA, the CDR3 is TGTGCCAGCACCTCGAGGGGGAGACAGGGGGCGTCCGGCTACACCTTC.

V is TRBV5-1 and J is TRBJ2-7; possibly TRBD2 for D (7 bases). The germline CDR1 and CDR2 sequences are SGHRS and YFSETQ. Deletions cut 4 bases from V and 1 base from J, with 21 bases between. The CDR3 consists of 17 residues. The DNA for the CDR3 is TGCGCCAGCAGCCCTCGGGGGGCCGGGAGTGTATCCTACGAGCAGTACTTC. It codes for CASSPRGAGSVSYEQYF.

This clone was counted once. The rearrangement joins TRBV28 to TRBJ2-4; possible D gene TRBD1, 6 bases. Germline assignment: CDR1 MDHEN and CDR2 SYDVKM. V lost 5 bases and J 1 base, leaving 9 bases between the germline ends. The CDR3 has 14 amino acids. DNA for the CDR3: TGTGCCAGCAGTCAGGGGATGGCCAAAAACATTCAGTACTTC. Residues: CASSQGMAKNIQYF.

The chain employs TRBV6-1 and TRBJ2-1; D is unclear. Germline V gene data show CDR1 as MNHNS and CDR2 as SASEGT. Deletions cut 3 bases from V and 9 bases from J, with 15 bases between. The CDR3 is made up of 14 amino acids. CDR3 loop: CASSDPSFTSEQFF. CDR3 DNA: TGTGCCAGCAGTGATCCCTCGTTTACCAGTGAGCAGTTCTTC.

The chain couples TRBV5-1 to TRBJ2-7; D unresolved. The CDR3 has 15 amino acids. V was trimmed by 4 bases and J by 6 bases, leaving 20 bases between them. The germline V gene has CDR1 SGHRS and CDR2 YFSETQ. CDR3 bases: TGCGCCAGCAGCCAGGTATCTGACCCCCCCTCCGAGCAGTACTTC. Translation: CASSQVSDPPSEQYF.

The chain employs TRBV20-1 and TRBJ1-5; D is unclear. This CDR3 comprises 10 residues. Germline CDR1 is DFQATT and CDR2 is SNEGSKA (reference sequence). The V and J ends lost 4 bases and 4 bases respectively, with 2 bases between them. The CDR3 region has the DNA TGCAGTGCTAAGAATCAGCCCCAGCATTTT. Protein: CSAKNQPQHF.

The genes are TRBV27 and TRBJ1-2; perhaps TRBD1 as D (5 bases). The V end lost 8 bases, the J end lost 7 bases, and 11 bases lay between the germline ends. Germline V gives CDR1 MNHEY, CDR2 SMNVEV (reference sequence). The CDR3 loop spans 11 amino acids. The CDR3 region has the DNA TGTGCCAGCCGGGGCCGGGGTGGCTACACCTTC. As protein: CASRGRGGYTF.

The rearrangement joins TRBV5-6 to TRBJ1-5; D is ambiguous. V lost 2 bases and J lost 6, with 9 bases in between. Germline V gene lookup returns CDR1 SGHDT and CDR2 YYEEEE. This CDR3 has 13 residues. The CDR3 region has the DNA TGTGCCAGCAGCTTCGGCTGGGGTCAGCCCCAGCATTTT. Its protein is CASSFGWGQPQHF.

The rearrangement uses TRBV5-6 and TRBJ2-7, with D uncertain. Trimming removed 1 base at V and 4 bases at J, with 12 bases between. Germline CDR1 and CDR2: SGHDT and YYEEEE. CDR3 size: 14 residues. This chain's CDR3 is CASSLYGVAYEQYF. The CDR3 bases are TGTGCCAGCAGCTTGTACGGAGTAGCTTACGAGCAGTACTTC. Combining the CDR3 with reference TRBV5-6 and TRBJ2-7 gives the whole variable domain DAGVTQSPTHLIKTRGQQVTLRCSPKSGHDTVSWYQQALGQGPQFIFQYYEEEERQRGNFPDRFSGHQFPNYSSELNVNALLLGDSALYLCASSLYGVAYEQYFGPGTRLTVT.

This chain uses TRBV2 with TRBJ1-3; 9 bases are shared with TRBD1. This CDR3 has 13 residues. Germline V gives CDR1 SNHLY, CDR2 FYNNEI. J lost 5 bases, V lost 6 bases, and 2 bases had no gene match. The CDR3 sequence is CASSGQGRNTIYF. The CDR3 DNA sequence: TGTGCCAGCAGCGGACAGGGGCGAAACACCATATATTTT.

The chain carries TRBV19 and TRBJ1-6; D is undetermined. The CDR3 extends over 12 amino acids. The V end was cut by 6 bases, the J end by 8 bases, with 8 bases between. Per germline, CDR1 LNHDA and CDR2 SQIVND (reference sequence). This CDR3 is CASSEEDSPLHF. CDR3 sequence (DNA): TGTGCCAGTAGCGAAGAAGATTCACCCCTCCACTTT.

CDR3 nucleotides: TGTGCCAGCAGCGACCGGGACAGGGGAGGGTCCTACGAGCAGTACTTC. Amino acid sequence: CASSDRDRGGSYEQYF. The V call is TRBV7-9, the J call TRBJ2-7, with 10 bases lining up with TRBD1. The V and J ends lost 5 bases and 1 base, in that order; junction bases with no gene match: 8. This CDR3 is built from 16 residues. Germline V gene sequence: CDR1 SEHNR, CDR2 FQNEAQ (reference sequence).

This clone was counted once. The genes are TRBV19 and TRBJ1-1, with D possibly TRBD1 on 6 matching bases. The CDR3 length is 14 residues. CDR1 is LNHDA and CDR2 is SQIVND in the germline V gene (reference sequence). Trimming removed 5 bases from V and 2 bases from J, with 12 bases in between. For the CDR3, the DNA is TGTGCCAGTAGTGCCGACAGGCTAAACACTGAAGCTTTCTTT. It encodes CASSADRLNTEAFF.